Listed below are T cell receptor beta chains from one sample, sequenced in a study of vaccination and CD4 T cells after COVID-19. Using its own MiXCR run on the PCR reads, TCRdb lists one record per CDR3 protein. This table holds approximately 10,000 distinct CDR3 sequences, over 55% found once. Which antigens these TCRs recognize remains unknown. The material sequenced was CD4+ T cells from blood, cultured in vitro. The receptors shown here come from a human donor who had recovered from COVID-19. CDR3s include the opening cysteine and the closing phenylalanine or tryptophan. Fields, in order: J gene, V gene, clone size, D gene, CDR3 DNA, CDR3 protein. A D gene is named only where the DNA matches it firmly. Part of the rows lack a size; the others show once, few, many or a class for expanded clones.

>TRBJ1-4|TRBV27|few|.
TGTGCCAGCAGACTCACGGGGTTCGAAAAACTGTTTTTT
CASRLTGFEKLFF
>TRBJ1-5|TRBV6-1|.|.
TGTGCCAGCAGTGGGGGGCTCGGGGAAAATCAGCCCCAGCATTTT
CASSGGLGENQPQHF
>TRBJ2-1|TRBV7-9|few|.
TGTGCCAGCAGGCGTTCGGGGACCAAGCGGTTCTTC
CASRRSGTKRFF
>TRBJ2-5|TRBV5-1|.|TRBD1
TGCGCCAGCAGGCCTACAGGGGCGCCCCAAGAGACCCAGTACTTC
CASRPTGAPQETQYF
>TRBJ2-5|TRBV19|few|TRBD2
TGTGCCAGTATGTCTCGAGGGACTATGGAGACCCAGTACTTC
CASMSRGTMETQYF
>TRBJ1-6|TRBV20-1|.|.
TGCAGTGCTAGAGGAGGGCAAAATTCACCCCTCCACTTT
CSARGGQNSPLHF
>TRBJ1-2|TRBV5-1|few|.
TGCGCCAGCAGCGTCGGATACTATGGCTACACCTTC
CASSVGYYGYTF
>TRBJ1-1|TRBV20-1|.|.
TGCAGTGCTAGAGCGGGCGGCGGCGAGACTGAAGCTTTCTTT
CSARAGGGETEAFF
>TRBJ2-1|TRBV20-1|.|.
TGCAGTGCTAGGTACACTATTTCCTATGAGCAGTTCTTC
CSARYTISYEQFF
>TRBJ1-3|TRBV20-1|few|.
TGCAGTGCTACCCTATTCACCTTGTCGGGACACCATATATATTTT
CSATLFTLSGHHIYF
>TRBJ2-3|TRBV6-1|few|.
TGTGCCAGCACTCCTCGTCGGACAGATACGCAGTATTTT
CASTPRRTDTQYF
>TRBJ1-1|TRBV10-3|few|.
TGTGCCATCAGGGAGCTGACTCCCAACACTGAAGCTTTCTTT
CAIRELTPNTEAFF
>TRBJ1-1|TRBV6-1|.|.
TGTGCCAGCAGTGATATGGCGGAGGTGACTGAAGCTTTCTTT
CASSDMAEVTEAFF
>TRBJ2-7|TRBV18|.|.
TGTGCCAGCTCACGAGGAAGCTCCTACGAGCAGTACTTC
CASSRGSSYEQYF
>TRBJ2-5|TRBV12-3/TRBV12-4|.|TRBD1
TGTGCCAGCAGCCGACAGGGGGGAGAGACCCAGTACTTC
CASSRQGGETQYF
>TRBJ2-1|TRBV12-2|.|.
TGTGCAAGTCGCGTTCGTGGGCCGCGTTACAATGAGCAGTTCTTC
CASRVRGPRYNEQFF
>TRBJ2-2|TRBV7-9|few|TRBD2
TGTGCCAGCAGCTTAAGAGCGGGAGGGCCCGGGGAGCTGTTTTTT
CASSLRAGGPGELFF
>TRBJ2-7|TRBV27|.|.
TGTGCCAGCAGTCTGGACTCACACTACGAGCAGTACTTC
CASSLDSHYEQYF
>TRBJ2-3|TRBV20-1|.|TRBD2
TGCAGTGCTTACCGGACTAGCGGGGACGCAGAGTATTTT
CSAYRTSGDAEYF
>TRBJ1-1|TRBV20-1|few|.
TGCAGTGCTAGTTCAATGTTGGAGATTAACACTGAAGCTTTCTTT
CSASSMLEINTEAFF
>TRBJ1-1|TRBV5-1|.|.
TGCGCCAGCAGCCCACAGACACCGGAGAACACTGAAGCTTTCTTT
CASSPQTPENTEAFF
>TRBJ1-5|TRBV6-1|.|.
TGTGCCAGCAGGGAATCAGGGGGCAATCAGCCCCAGCATTTT
CASRESGGNQPQHF
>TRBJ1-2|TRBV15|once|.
TGTGCCACCAGCAGAGCACAGGATTCCGGTGGCTACACCTTC
CATSRAQDSGGYTF
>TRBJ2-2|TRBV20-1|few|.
TGCAGTGCTACCTTGGGCGGGGGCAACACCGGGGAGCTGTTTTTT
CSATLGGGNTGELFF
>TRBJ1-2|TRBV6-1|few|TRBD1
TGTGCCAGCAGCCGCGGGACAGGGAACTATGGCTACACCTTC
CASSRGTGNYGYTF
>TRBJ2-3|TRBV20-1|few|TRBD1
TGCAGTGCTAGAAAGGACAGGGGGCGAGCCGATACGCAGTATTTT
CSARKDRGRADTQYF
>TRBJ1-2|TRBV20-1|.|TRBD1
TGCAGTGCTACGCCAAGGAGGACAGGCGCATACTATGGCTACACCTTC
CSATPRRTGAYYGYTF
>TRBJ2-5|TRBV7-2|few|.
TGTGCCAGCAGCTTAGCGTCCGAGACCCAGTACTTC
CASSLASETQYF
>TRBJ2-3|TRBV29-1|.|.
TGCAGCGTTGCGTTGACGGAGGGCACAGATACGCAGTATTTT
CSVALTEGTDTQYF
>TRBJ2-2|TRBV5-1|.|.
TGCGCCAGCAGTCCGGACCACCGGAACACCGGGGAGCTGTTTTTT
CASSPDHRNTGELFF
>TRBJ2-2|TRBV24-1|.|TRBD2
TGTGCCACCAGTGATCCCAGCGGGAGTAGAGGGACCGGGGAGCTGTTTTTT
CATSDPSGSRGTGELFF
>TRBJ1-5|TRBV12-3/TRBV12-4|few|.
TGTGCCAGCCATGGGAGGGGTTGGGATCAGCCCCAGCATTTT
CASHGRGWDQPQHF
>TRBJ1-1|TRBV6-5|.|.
TGTGCCAGCAGTTATTCCGCGAACACTGAAGCTTTCTTT
CASSYSANTEAFF
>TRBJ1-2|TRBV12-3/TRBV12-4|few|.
TGTGCCAGCAGTAATTCTAACTATGGCTACACCTTC
CASSNSNYGYTF
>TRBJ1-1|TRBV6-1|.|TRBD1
TGTGCCAGCAGACGAGGGACAGGGGTCACTGAAGCTTTCTTT
CASRRGTGVTEAFF
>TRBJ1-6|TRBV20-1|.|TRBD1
TGCAGTGCTGAGGACAGGCTACCCAATTCACCCCTCCACTTT
CSAEDRLPNSPLHF
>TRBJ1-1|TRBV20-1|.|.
TGCAGTGCCGCCGGGGGCGGTGAAGCTTTCTTT
CSAAGGGEAFF
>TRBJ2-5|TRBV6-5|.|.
TGTGCCAGCAGTTACTCGAGGGGGGTTGAGACCCAGTACTTC
CASSYSRGVETQYF
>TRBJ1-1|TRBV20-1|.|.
TGCAGTGCTAACGGGGGCACTGAAGCTTTCTTT
CSANGGTEAFF
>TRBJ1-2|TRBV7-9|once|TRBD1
TGTGCCAGCAGCTTAGGACAGGGTTTCTTTGGCTACACCTTC
CASSLGQGFFGYTF
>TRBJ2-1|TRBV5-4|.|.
TGTGCCAGCAGCGGAGGCGACAATGAGCAGTTCTTC
CASSGGDNEQFF
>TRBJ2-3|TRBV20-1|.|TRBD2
TGCAGTGCTAGATCCCAGCGGGAGGCAGATACGCAGTATTTT
CSARSQREADTQYF
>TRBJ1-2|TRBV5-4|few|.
TGTGCCAGCAGCTTGAACGGTGGGGGTGGCAGGGGCTACACCTTC
CASSLNGGGGRGYTF
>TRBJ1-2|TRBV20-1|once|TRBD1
TGCAGTGCTAGCCTTGACAGGGGACGGTATGGCCACACCTTC
CSASLDRGRYGHTF
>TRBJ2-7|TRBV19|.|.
TGTGCCAGTAGTATTAGGGATGGGTCCTACGAGCAGTACTTC
CASSIRDGSYEQYF
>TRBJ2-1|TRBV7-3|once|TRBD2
TGTGCCAGCAGCTTGCTAGCGGGAGTGAATGAGCAGTTCTTC
CASSLLAGVNEQFF
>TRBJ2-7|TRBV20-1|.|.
TGCAGTGCTAGCGGGCCCGCGGGGTACGAGCAGTACTTC
CSASGPAGYEQYF
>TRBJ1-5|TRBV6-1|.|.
TGTGCCAGCATTCAGGACAGAGAATATCAGCCCCAGCATTTT
CASIQDREYQPQHF
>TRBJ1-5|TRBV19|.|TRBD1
TGTGCCAGTAGTCCAAGGGGAGTGGGACAGGGGCTACAGCCCCAGCATTTT
CASSPRGVGQGLQPQHF
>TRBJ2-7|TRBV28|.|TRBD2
TGTGCCAGCAGTTTCGACGAGCGGGAGGGAAGGTACGAGCAGTACTTC
CASSFDEREGRYEQYF